A selection of T cell receptor beta chains follows, all from one sample in a study of identical twins. TCRdb called the 5' RACE reads again in MiXCR, with one record for every CDR3 protein. The sample has about 210,000 distinct CDR3 sequences, less than 10% seen once; the top ten hold roughly 5%. Material: memory (CD45RO+) T cells sorted from blood. The receptor set was obtained from a woman between 18 and 30 years old in good health. CDR3s leave out the opening cysteine and the closing phenylalanine or tryptophan. Fields, in order: J gene, V gene, D gene, clone size, CDR3 protein. A D gene is named only where the DNA matches it firmly. Expanded clones get a size class; other rows say once, few or many, or leave the size out.

j_gene: TRBJ2-7
v_gene: TRBV29-1
d_gene: TRBD2
abundance: few
CDR3aa: SVEVNSGGYEQY

j_gene: TRBJ2-7
v_gene: TRBV6-2/TRBV6-3
d_gene: NA
abundance: few
CDR3aa: ASTNPQYEQY

j_gene: TRBJ2-5
v_gene: TRBV5-1
d_gene: TRBD2
abundance: few
CDR3aa: ASSEELAGRETQY

j_gene: TRBJ1-1
v_gene: TRBV14
d_gene: TRBD1
abundance: many
CDR3aa: ASSHSGTGGGGAF

j_gene: TRBJ1-1
v_gene: TRBV7-8
d_gene: NA
abundance: few
CDR3aa: ASSLVRGQAF

j_gene: TRBJ2-7
v_gene: TRBV29-1
d_gene: TRBD1
abundance: many
CDR3aa: SVEVRDRGYEQY

j_gene: TRBJ2-1
v_gene: TRBV7-2
d_gene: NA
abundance: NA
CDR3aa: ASSLGVSGNEQF

j_gene: TRBJ2-7
v_gene: TRBV7-2
d_gene: NA
abundance: few
CDR3aa: ASSLKGIVHEQY

j_gene: TRBJ2-3
v_gene: TRBV10-3
d_gene: TRBD2
abundance: many
CDR3aa: AISRTSGPDTQY

j_gene: TRBJ2-7
v_gene: TRBV20-1
d_gene: NA
abundance: few
CDR3aa: SARDPLSGLSYEQY

j_gene: TRBJ2-2
v_gene: TRBV20-1
d_gene: NA
abundance: NA
CDR3aa: SASGKVLTGELF

j_gene: TRBJ2-1
v_gene: TRBV12-3/TRBV12-4
d_gene: NA
abundance: many
CDR3aa: ASRLGHEQF

j_gene: TRBJ2-3
v_gene: TRBV20-1
d_gene: TRBD2
abundance: many
CDR3aa: SARRGLGTDTQY

j_gene: TRBJ2-1
v_gene: TRBV5-1
d_gene: TRBD2
abundance: few
CDR3aa: ASSLKGGEGYNEQF

j_gene: TRBJ1-4
v_gene: TRBV11-2
d_gene: NA
abundance: few
CDR3aa: ASSLVRSNEKLF

j_gene: TRBJ2-6
v_gene: TRBV12-5
d_gene: NA
abundance: NA
CDR3aa: ASGLTPDGASGANVLT

j_gene: TRBJ2-5
v_gene: TRBV2
d_gene: TRBD2
abundance: few
CDR3aa: ASSSSGRETQY

j_gene: TRBJ2-1
v_gene: TRBV29-1
d_gene: NA
abundance: NA
CDR3aa: SVGESASSYNEQF

j_gene: TRBJ2-7
v_gene: TRBV4-3
d_gene: NA
abundance: NA
CDR3aa: ASSQIAAPGAAAYEQY

j_gene: TRBJ2-5
v_gene: TRBV20-1
d_gene: NA
abundance: NA
CDR3aa: SARNQETQY

j_gene: TRBJ2-7
v_gene: TRBV9
d_gene: TRBD2
abundance: NA
CDR3aa: ASSVGSGLAGREQY

j_gene: TRBJ2-7
v_gene: TRBV20-1
d_gene: NA
abundance: few
CDR3aa: SAREGPYEQY

j_gene: TRBJ1-1
v_gene: TRBV5-1
d_gene: NA
abundance: many
CDR3aa: ASSSGPGGMNTEAF

j_gene: TRBJ2-7
v_gene: TRBV5-1
d_gene: NA
abundance: NA
CDR3aa: ASSFGLGAGESEQY

j_gene: TRBJ2-7
v_gene: TRBV20-1
d_gene: TRBD2
abundance: many
CDR3aa: SATSGSSIYEQY

j_gene: TRBJ2-7
v_gene: TRBV5-5
d_gene: TRBD2
abundance: few
CDR3aa: ASSLAKTSGNYEQY

j_gene: TRBJ2-5
v_gene: TRBV29-1
d_gene: NA
abundance: few
CDR3aa: SVGSETQY

j_gene: TRBJ2-5
v_gene: TRBV20-1
d_gene: TRBD1
abundance: few
CDR3aa: SAQPLRGRGYQETQY

j_gene: TRBJ2-7
v_gene: TRBV30
d_gene: TRBD1
abundance: NA
CDR3aa: AWTDRGYEQY

j_gene: TRBJ2-5
v_gene: TRBV20-1
d_gene: TRBD2
abundance: NA
CDR3aa: SARTSGETQY

j_gene: TRBJ2-1
v_gene: TRBV3-1
d_gene: NA
abundance: NA
CDR3aa: ASSHGGLNNEQF

j_gene: TRBJ1-3
v_gene: TRBV30
d_gene: NA
abundance: NA
CDR3aa: AWRRQGWTSGNTIY

j_gene: TRBJ2-4
v_gene: TRBV27
d_gene: NA
abundance: NA
CDR3aa: ASIGGLAKNIQY

j_gene: TRBJ2-1
v_gene: TRBV7-2
d_gene: NA
abundance: few
CDR3aa: ASSLGTENEQF

j_gene: TRBJ2-1
v_gene: TRBV5-1
d_gene: TRBD2
abundance: many
CDR3aa: ASSLDAGGPGEQF

j_gene: TRBJ2-1
v_gene: TRBV5-1
d_gene: TRBD2
abundance: NA
CDR3aa: ASSYGTRPDNEQF

j_gene: TRBJ2-1
v_gene: TRBV6-4
d_gene: TRBD2
abundance: many
CDR3aa: ASSGTSGSNEQF

j_gene: TRBJ2-3
v_gene: TRBV5-1
d_gene: NA
abundance: NA
CDR3aa: ASSLMAGTDTQY

j_gene: TRBJ1-2
v_gene: TRBV6-5
d_gene: NA
abundance: many
CDR3aa: ASTRAGYGYT

j_gene: TRBJ1-1
v_gene: TRBV28
d_gene: NA
abundance: few
CDR3aa: ASSLWPTEAF

j_gene: TRBJ2-2
v_gene: TRBV5-1
d_gene: NA
abundance: many
CDR3aa: ASSLSGVIGTGELF

j_gene: TRBJ2-3
v_gene: TRBV5-1
d_gene: NA
abundance: NA
CDR3aa: ASTRSDEGTDTQY

j_gene: TRBJ1-1
v_gene: TRBV6-5
d_gene: TRBD1
abundance: NA
CDR3aa: ASSYRTGGTEAF

j_gene: TRBJ1-2
v_gene: TRBV7-9
d_gene: TRBD1
abundance: NA
CDR3aa: ASSLGGGVNYGYT

j_gene: TRBJ1-1
v_gene: TRBV18
d_gene: NA
abundance: NA
CDR3aa: ASSTQGHEAF

j_gene: TRBJ2-5
v_gene: TRBV27
d_gene: NA
abundance: NA
CDR3aa: ASGLGTQY

j_gene: TRBJ1-6
v_gene: TRBV12-3/TRBV12-4
d_gene: NA
abundance: many
CDR3aa: ASSFTVNSPLH

j_gene: TRBJ2-4
v_gene: TRBV12-3/TRBV12-4
d_gene: NA
abundance: few
CDR3aa: ASSLARFDDIQY

j_gene: TRBJ2-3
v_gene: TRBV5-1
d_gene: NA
abundance: few
CDR3aa: ASSLSPAGTDTQY

j_gene: TRBJ2-3
v_gene: TRBV29-1
d_gene: NA
abundance: NA
CDR3aa: SVDSSGTQY

j_gene: TRBJ1-1
v_gene: TRBV23-1
d_gene: NA
abundance: NA
CDR3aa: ASSQEAVEAF

j_gene: TRBJ1-6
v_gene: TRBV6-5
d_gene: NA
abundance: many
CDR3aa: ASSSGTLGNSPLH

j_gene: TRBJ1-1
v_gene: TRBV27
d_gene: TRBD1
abundance: NA
CDR3aa: ASSSGGIDRGYAEAF

j_gene: TRBJ2-1
v_gene: TRBV29-1
d_gene: TRBD2
abundance: few
CDR3aa: SVVTGGFSYNEQF

j_gene: TRBJ2-1
v_gene: TRBV5-4
d_gene: TRBD2
abundance: many
CDR3aa: ASSLSGRPYNEQF

j_gene: TRBJ2-1
v_gene: TRBV20-1
d_gene: TRBD2
abundance: NA
CDR3aa: SVNSGTYNEQF

j_gene: TRBJ1-6
v_gene: TRBV3-1
d_gene: TRBD1
abundance: few
CDR3aa: ASSRSGGGPPLH